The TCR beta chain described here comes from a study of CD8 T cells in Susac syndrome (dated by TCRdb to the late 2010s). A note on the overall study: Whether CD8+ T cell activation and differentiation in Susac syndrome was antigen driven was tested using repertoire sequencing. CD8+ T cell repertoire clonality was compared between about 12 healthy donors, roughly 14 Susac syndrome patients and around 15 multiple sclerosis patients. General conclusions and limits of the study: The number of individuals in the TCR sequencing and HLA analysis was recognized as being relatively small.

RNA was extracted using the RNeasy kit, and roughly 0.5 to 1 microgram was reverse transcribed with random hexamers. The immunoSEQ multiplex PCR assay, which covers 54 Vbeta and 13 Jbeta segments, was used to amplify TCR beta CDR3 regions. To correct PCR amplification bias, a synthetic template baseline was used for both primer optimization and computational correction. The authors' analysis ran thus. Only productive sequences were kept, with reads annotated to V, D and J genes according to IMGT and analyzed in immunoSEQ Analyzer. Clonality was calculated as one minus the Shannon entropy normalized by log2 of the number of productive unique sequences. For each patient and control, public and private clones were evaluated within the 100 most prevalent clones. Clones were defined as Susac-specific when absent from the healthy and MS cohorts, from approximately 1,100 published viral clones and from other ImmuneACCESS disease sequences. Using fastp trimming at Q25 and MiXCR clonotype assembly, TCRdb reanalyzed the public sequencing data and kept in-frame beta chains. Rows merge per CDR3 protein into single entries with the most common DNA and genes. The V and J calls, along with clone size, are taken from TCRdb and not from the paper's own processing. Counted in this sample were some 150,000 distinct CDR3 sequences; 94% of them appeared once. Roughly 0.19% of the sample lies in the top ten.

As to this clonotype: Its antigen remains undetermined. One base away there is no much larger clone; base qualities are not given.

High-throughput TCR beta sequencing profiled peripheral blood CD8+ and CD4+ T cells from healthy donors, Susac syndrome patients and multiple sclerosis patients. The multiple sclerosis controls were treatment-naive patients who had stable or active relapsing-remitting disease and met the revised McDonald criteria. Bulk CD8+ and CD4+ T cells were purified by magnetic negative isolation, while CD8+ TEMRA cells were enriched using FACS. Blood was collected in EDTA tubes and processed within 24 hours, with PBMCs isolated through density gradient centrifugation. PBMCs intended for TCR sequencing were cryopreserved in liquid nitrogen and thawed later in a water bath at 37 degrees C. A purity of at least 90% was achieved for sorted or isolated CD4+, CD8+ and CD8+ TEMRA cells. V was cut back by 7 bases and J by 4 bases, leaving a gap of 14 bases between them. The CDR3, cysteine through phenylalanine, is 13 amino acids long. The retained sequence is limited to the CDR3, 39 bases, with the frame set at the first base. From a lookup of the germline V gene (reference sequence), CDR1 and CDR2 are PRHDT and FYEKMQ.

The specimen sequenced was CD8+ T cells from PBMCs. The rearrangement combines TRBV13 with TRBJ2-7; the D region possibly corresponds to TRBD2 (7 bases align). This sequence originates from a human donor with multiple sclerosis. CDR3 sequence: CASTAGGRYEQYF. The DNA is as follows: TGTGCCAGCACAGCCGGGGGGCGATACGAGCAGTACTTC.